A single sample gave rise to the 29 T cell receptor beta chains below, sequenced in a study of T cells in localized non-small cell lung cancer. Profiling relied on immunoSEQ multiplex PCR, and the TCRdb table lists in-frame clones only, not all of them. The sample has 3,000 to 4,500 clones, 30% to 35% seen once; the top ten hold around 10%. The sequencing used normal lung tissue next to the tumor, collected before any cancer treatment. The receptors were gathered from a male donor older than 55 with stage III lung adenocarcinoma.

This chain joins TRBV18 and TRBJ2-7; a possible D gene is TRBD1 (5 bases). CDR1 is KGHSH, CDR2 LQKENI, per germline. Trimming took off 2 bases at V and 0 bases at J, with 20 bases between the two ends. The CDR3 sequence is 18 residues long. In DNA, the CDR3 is TGTGCCAGCTCACCAAGTGTTAGTAACAGGTTCTACTCCTACGAGCAGTACTTC. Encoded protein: CASSPSVSNRFYSYEQYF.

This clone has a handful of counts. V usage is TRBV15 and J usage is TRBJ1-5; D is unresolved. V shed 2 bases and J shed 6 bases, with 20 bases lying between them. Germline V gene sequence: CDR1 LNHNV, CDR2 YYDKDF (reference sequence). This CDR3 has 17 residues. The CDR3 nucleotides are TGTGCCACCAGCAGATCCCCCGTCAAGGACTCAACTCAGCCCCAGCATTTT. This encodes CATSRSPVKDSTQPQHF.

The CDR3 DNA reads as TGTGCCAGCAGTCCCGGTTCTGGAGATACGCAGTATTTT. This codes for CASSPGSGDTQYF. The V gene is TRBV9, the J gene TRBJ2-3, with D unclear. In germline, CDR1 is SGDLS, CDR2 YYNGEE. The ends were cut back, 5 bases at V and 5 bases at J, with 12 bases in the middle. The CDR3 loop spans 13 amino acids.

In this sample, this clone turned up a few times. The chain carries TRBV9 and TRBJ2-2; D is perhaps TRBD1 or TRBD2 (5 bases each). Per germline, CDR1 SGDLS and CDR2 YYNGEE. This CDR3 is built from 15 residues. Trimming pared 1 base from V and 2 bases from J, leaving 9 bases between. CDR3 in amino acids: CASSVIGDNTGELFF. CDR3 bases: TGTGCCAGCAGCGTAATCGGGGACAACACCGGGGAGCTGTTTTTT. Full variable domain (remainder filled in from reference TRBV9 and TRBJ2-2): DSGVTQTPKHLITATGQRVTLRCSPRSGDLSVYWYQQSLDQGLQFLIQYYNGEERAKGNILERFSAQQFPDLHSELNLSSLELGDSALYFCASSVIGDNTGELFFGEGSRLTVL.

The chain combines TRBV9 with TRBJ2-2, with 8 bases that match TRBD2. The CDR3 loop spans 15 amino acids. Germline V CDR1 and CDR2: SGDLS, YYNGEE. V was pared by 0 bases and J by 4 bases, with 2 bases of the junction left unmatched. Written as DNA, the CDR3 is TGTGCCAGCAGCGTAGGGACTAGCTTCACCGGGGAGCTGTTTTTT. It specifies CASSVGTSFTGELFF.

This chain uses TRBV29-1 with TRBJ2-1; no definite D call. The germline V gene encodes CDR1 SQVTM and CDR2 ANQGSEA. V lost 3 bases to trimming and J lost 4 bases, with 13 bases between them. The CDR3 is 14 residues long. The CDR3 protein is CSVELEHLYNEQFF. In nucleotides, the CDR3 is TGCAGCGTTGAGCTAGAACATCTATACAATGAGCAGTTCTTC.

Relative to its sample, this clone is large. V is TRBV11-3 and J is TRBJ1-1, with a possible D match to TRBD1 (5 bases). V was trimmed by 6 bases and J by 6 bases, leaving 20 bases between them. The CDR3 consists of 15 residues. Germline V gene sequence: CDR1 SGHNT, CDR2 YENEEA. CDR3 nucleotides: TGTGCCAGCAGTTCACGCAGGGCTTCAAACGCTGAAGCTTTCTTT. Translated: CASSSRRASNAEAFF.

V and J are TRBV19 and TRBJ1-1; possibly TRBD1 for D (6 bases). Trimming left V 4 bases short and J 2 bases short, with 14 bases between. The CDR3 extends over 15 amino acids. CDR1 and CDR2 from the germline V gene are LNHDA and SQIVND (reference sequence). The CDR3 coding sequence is TGTGCCAGTAGTACCTCTATACAGGGAAACACTGAAGCTTTCTTT. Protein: CASSTSIQGNTEAFF.

CDR3 residues: CSVSRGATNEKLFF. The DNA of the CDR3 is TGCAGCGTCTCGCGGGGTGCAACTAATGAAAAACTGTTTTTT. The V and J genes are TRBV29-1 and TRBJ1-4; no reliable D call. Trimming cost V 6 bases and J 0 bases, with 11 bases left between them. The CDR3 has 14 residues. Germline assignment: CDR1 SQVTM and CDR2 ANQGSEA.

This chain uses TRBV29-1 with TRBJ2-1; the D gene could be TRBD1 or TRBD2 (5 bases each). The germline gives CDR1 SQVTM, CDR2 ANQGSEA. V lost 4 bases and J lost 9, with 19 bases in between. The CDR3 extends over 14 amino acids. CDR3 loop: CSVVKGPTTGEQFF. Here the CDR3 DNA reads TGCAGCGTTGTTAAGGGACCCACTACGGGTGAGCAGTTCTTC.

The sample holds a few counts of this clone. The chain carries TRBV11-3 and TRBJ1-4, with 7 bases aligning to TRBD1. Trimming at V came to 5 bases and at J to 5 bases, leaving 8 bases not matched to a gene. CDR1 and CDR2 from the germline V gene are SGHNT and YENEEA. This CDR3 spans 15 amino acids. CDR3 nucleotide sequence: TGTGCCAGCAGCCCGGGCGGGACAGCAAATGAAAAACTGTTTTTT. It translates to CASSPGGTANEKLFF.

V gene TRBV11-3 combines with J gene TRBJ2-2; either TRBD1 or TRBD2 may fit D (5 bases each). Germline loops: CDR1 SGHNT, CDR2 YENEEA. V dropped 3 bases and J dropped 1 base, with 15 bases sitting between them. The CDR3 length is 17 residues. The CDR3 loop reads CASSFGPGRRNTGELFF. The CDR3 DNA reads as TGTGCCAGCAGCTTTGGTCCGGGGCGGAGGAACACCGGGGAGCTGTTTTTT.

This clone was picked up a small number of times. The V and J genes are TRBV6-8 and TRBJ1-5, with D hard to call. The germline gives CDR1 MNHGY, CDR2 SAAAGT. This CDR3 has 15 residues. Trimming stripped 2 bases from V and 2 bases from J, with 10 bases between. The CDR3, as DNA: TGTGCCAGCAGTTACCGCAGGCTGGGCAATCAGCCCCAGCATTTT. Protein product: CASSYRRLGNQPQHF.

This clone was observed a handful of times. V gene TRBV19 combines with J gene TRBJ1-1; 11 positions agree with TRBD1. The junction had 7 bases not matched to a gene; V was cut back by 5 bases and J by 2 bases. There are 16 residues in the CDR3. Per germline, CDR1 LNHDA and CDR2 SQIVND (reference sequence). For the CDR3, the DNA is TGTGCCAGTAGTGGAAGGACAGGGGGCTACAACACTGAAGCTTTCTTT. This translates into CASSGRTGGYNTEAFF.

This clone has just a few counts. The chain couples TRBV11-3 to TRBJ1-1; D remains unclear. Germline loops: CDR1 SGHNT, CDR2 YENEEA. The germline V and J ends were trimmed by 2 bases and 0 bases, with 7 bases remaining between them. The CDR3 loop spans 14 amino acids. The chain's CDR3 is CASSLLGLNTEAFF. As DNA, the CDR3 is TGTGCCAGCAGCTTATTGGGCTTGAACACTGAAGCTTTCTTT.

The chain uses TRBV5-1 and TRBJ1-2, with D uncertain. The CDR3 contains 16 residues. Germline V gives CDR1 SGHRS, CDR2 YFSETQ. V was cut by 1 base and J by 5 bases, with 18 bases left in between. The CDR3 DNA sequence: TGCGCCAGCAGCTTGTCCCTCTCGACGGCCTCGTATGGCTACACCTTC. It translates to CASSLSLSTASYGYTF.

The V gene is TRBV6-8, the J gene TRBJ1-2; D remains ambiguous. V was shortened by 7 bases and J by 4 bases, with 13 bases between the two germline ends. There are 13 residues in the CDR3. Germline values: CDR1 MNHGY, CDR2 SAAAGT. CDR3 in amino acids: CASKGRDGYGYTF. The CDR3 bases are TGTGCCAGCAAGGGAAGGGATGGCTATGGCTACACCTTC.

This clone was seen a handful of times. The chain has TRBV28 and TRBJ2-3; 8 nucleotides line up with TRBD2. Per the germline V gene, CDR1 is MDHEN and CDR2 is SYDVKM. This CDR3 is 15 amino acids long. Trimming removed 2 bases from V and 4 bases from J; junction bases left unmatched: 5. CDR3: CASSLVGAGADTQYF. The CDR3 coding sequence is TGTGCCAGCAGTTTAGTTGGAGCGGGAGCAGATACGCAGTATTTT. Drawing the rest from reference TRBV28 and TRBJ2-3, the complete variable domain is DVKVTQSSRYLVKRTGEKVFLECVQDMDHENMFWYRQDPGLGLRLIYFSYDVKMKEKGDIPEGYSVSREKKERFSLILESASTNQTSMYLCASSLVGAGADTQYFGPGTRLTVL.

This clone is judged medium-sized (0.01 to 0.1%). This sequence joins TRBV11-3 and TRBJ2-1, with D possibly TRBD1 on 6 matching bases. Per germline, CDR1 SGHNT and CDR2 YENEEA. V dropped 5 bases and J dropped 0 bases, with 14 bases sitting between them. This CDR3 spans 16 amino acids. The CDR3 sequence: CASSLKGVSSYNEQFF. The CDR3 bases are TGTGCCAGCAGCCTCAAGGGGGTAAGCTCCTACAATGAGCAGTTCTTC. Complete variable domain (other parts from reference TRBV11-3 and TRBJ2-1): EAGVVQSPRYKIIEKKQPVAFWCNPISGHNTLYWYLQNLGQGPELLIRYENEEAVDDSQLPKDRFSAERLKGVDSTLKIQPAELGDSAVYLCASSLKGVSSYNEQFFGPGTRLTVL.

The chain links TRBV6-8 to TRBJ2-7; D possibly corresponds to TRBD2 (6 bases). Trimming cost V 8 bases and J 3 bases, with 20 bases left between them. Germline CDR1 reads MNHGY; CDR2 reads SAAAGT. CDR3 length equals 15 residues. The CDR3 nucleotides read TGTGCCAGCCTCCGGGACCCGCGGGAATTCTACGAGCAGTACTTC. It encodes CASLRDPREFYEQYF.

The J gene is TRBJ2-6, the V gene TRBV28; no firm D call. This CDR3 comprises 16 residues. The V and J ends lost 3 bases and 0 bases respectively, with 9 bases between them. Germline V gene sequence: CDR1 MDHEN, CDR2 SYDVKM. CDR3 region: CASSFLPSSGANVLTF. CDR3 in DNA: TGTGCCAGCAGTTTTCTGCCGAGCTCTGGGGCCAACGTCCTGACTTTC.

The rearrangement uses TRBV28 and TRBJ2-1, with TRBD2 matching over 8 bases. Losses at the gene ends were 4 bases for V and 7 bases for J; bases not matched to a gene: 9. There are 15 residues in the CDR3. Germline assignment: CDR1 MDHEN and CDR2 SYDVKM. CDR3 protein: CASSSPAGGGNEQFF. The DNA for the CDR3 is TGTGCCAGCAGTTCTCCGGCGGGAGGAGGGAATGAGCAGTTCTTC.

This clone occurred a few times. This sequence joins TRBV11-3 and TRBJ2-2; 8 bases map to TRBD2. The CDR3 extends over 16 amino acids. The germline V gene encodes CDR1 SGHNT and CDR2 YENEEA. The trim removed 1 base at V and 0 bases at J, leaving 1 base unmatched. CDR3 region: CASSLVLAANTGELFF. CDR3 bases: TGTGCCAGCAGCTTAGTACTAGCGGCGAACACCGGGGAGCTGTTTTTT.

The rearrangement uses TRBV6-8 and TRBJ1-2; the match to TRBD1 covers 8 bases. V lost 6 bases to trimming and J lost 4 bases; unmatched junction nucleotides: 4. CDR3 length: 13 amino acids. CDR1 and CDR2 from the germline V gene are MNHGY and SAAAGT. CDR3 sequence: CASSLDRVYGYTF. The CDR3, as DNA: TGTGCCAGCAGCCTGGACAGGGTCTATGGCTACACCTTC.

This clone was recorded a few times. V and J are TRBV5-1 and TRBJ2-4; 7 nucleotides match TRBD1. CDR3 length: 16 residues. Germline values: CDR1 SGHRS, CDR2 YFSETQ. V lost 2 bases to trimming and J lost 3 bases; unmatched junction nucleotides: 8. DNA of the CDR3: TGCGCCAGCAGCTTAGAAGGGACAGCGTTCAAAAACATTCAGTACTTC. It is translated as CASSLEGTAFKNIQYF. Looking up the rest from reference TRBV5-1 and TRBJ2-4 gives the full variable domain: KAGVTQTPRYLIKTRGQQVTLSCSPISGHRSVSWYQQTPGQGLQFLFEYFSETQRNKGNFPGRFSGRQFSNSRSEMNVSTLELGDSALYLCASSLEGTAFKNIQYFGAGTRLSVL.

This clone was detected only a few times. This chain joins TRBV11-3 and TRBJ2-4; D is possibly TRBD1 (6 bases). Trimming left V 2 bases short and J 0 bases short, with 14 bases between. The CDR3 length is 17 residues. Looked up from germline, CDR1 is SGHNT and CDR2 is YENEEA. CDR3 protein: CASSLRDTGLAKNIQYF. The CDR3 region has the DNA TGTGCCAGCAGCTTAAGGGACACCGGACTAGCCAAAAACATTCAGTACTTC.

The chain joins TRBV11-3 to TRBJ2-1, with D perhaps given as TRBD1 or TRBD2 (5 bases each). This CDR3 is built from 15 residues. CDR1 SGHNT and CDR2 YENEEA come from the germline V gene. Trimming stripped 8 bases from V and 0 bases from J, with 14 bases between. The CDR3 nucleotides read TGTGCCAGCCTTCGGGACCGAAGCTCCTACAATGAGCAGTTCTTC. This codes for CASLRDRSSYNEQFF.

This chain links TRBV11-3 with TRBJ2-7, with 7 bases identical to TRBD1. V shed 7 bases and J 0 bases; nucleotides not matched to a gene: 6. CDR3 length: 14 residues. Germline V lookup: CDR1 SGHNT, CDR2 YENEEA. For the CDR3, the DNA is TGTGCCAGCAAGGACAGGCTTAGCTCCTACGAGCAGTACTTC. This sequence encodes CASKDRLSSYEQYF.

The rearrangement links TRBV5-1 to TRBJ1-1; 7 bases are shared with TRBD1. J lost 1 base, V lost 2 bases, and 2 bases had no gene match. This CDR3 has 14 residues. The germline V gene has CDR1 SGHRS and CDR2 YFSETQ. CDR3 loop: CASSFGDRNTEAFF. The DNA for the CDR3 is TGCGCCAGCAGCTTTGGGGACAGGAACACTGAAGCTTTCTTT.